Following are 14 T cell receptor beta chains from one sample sequenced in a study of technical replicates of blood from a handful of donors. The protocol was immunoSEQ multiplex PCR, while the TCRdb copy is restricted to in-frame clones and leaves out a portion. The sample includes around 70,000 clones, about 97% of them seen just once. The sequenced sample consisted of T cells isolated from PBMCs. The origin of the receptors is a human donor in good health.

The chain employs TRBV9 and TRBJ2-7; possible D gene TRBD1, 6 bases. The CDR3 sequence is 13 residues long. Germline-derived CDR1 and CDR2 are SGDLS and YYNGEE. Trimming removed 2 bases from V and 2 bases from J, with 8 bases in between. CDR3 region: CASSVGDTYEQYF. The DNA for the CDR3 is TGTGCCAGCAGCGTCGGGGACACCTACGAGCAGTACTTC.

This clone was observed a single time. The J gene is TRBJ1-5, the V gene TRBV6-6, with D hard to call. CDR3 length: 13 amino acids. Germline CDR1 MNHNY, CDR2 SVGAGI (reference sequence). Trimming took off 5 bases at V and 5 bases at J, with 10 bases between the two ends. Here the CDR3 DNA reads TGTGCCAGCAGTACACGTCCCTATCAGCCCCAGCATTTT. Translating it yields CASSTRPYQPQHF.

The chain recombines TRBV6-1 with TRBJ2-7, with 14 nucleotides matching TRBD2. With 11 bases clipped from V and 0 bases from J, the junction kept 3 bases outside the gene matches. The CDR3 consists of 14 residues. CDR1 is MNHNS and CDR2 is SASEGT in the germline V gene. The CDR3 loop reads CAGGTSGSSYEQYF. CDR3 DNA: TGTGCCGGAGGGACTAGCGGGAGCTCCTACGAGCAGTACTTC.

V gene TRBV4-3 combines with J gene TRBJ2-7; 7 bases are a match to TRBD1. The V and J ends lost 4 bases and 5 bases, in that order; junction bases with no gene match: 8. Germline V gene data show CDR1 as LGHNA and CDR2 as YSLEER. CDR3 length: 14 residues. CDR3 amino acids: CASSPVTGYNEQYF. CDR3 coding DNA: TGCGCCAGCAGCCCCGTGACAGGGTACAACGAGCAGTACTTC.

The chain combines TRBV4-3 with TRBJ2-7, with 8 bases matching TRBD1. Per germline, CDR1 LGHNA and CDR2 YSLEER. Trimming cost V 0 bases and J 7 bases; bases outside gene matches: 8. CDR3 length: 15 residues. Here the CDR3 DNA reads TGCGCCAGCAGCCAAGACAGGGGGCGACGGAGGGAGCAGTACTTC. Translating it yields CASSQDRGRRREQYF.

This CDR3 is CAISESQGSNQPQHF. The CDR3 bases are TGTGCCATCAGTGAGAGTCAGGGTAGCAATCAGCCCCAGCATTTT. The chain is built from TRBV10-3 and TRBJ1-5, with D maybe TRBD1 (5 bases). The CDR3 has 15 amino acids. V gave up 2 bases and J gave up 0 bases, with 8 bases separating them. The germline V gene encodes CDR1 ENHRY and CDR2 SYGVKD.

V gene TRBV29-1 combines with J gene TRBJ2-3, with D tentatively TRBD1 (5 bases). The V and J ends lost 7 bases and 2 bases respectively, with 16 bases between them. Germline CDR1 and CDR2: SQVTM and ANQGSEA. This CDR3 has 14 residues. The CDR3 nucleotides read TGCAGCGCCGGACATGAGATTAACACAGATACGCAGTATTTT. Its protein product is CSAGHEINTDTQYF.

This rearrangement joins TRBV6-5 to TRBJ2-2; weak D call: TRBD2 (6 bases). Trimming took off 5 bases at V and 5 bases at J, with 15 bases between the two ends. This CDR3 has 15 amino acids. Germline V CDR1 and CDR2: MNHEY, SVGAGI. This CDR3 reads CASSRDFTGTGELFF. The CDR3 DNA reads TGTGCCAGCAGTCGGGACTTCACGGGGACCGGGGAGCTGTTTTTT.

The V and J genes are TRBV7-2 and TRBJ2-7; D may be TRBD1 (5 bases). The CDR3 loop spans 13 amino acids. CDR1 SGHTA and CDR2 FQGNSA come from the germline V gene. Between the trimmed V and J ends, which lost 3 bases and 5 bases, there was a span of 11 bases. CDR3 in amino acids: CASSFNRGNEQYF. The CDR3 DNA sequence: TGTGCCAGCAGCTTCAATAGGGGCAACGAGCAGTACTTC.

V usage is TRBV6-1 and J usage is TRBJ1-4; TRBD1 agrees at 9 bases. The V and J ends lost 4 bases and 7 bases, in that order; junction bases with no gene match: 10. This CDR3 comprises 16 residues. Germline V gene data show CDR1 as MNHNS and CDR2 as SASEGT. CDR3 in amino acids: CASSGRGTGRGEKLFF. CDR3 in DNA: TGTGCCAGCAGTGGCCGAGGGACAGGGAGGGGTGAAAAACTGTTTTTT.

The chain couples TRBV21-1 to TRBJ2-7; TRBD1, the D gene given by the table, was not confirmed from the DNA. TRBV21-1 is a pseudogene segment. The CDR3 spans 17 residues. The CDR3 loop reads CASSKVRGPKSSYEQYF. The CDR3 DNA is TGTGCCAGCAGCAAAGTTAGGGGGCCGAAGAGCTCCTACGAGCAGTACTTC.

The chain couples TRBV10-2 to TRBJ2-5; 11 nucleotides agree with TRBD1. J was trimmed by 4 bases and V by 6 bases; bases with no gene match: 10. Looked up from germline, CDR1 is WSHSY and CDR2 is SAAADI. CDR3 length: 16 residues. In DNA form, the CDR3 reads TGCGCCAGCAGGCCAACAGGACAGGGGGCGGGAGAGACCCAGTACTTC. Its protein product is CASRPTGQGAGETQYF.

The chain is built from TRBV5-1 and TRBJ2-3, with a possible D match to TRBD1 (5 bases). CDR1 SGHRS and CDR2 YFSETQ come from the germline V gene. Trimming pared 3 bases from V and 10 bases from J, leaving 9 bases between. This CDR3 has 11 amino acids. CDR3 DNA sequence: TGCGCCAGCAGCTGGCAGGGTGCGCAGTATTTT. This encodes CASSWQGAQYF.

The chain carries TRBV4-1 and TRBJ1-2, with D possibly matching TRBD1 (5 bases). CDR1 is MGHRA and CDR2 is YSYEKL in the germline V gene. This CDR3 has 13 amino acids. Deletions cut 0 bases from V and 4 bases from J, with 6 bases between. The CDR3 sequence is CASSQDGGYGYTF. CDR3 nucleotides: TGCGCCAGCAGCCAAGACGGGGGCTATGGCTACACCTTC.